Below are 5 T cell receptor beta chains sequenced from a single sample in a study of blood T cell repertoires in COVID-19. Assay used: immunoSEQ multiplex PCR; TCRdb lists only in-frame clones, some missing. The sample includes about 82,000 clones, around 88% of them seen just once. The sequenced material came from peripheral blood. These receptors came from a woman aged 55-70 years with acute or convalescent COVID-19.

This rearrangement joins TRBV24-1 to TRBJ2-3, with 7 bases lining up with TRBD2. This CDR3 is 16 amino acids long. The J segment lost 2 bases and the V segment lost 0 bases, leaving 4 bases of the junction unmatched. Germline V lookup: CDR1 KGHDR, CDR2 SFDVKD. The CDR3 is CATSDLTSDYTDTQYF. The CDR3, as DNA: TGTGCCACCAGTGATTTGACTAGCGACTACACAGATACGCAGTATTTT.

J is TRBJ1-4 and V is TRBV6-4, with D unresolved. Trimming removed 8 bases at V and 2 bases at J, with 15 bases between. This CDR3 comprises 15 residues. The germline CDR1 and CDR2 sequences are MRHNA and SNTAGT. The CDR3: CASSGGTGTNEKLFF. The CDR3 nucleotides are TGTGCCAGCTCAGGCGGAACGGGGACTAATGAAAAACTGTTTTTT.

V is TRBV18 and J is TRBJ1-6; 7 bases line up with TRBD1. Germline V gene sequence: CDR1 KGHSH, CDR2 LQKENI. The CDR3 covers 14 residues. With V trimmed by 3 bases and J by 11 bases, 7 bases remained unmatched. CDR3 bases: TGTGCCAGCTCACCGGACAGGATTACGGCACCCCTCCACTTT. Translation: CASSPDRITAPLHF.

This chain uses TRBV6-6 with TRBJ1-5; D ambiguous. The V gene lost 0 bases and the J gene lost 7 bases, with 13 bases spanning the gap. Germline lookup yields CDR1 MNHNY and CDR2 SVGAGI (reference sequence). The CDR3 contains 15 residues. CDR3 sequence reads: CASSYSIPSQQPQHF. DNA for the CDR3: TGTGCCAGCAGTTACTCGATTCCGTCGCAGCAGCCCCAGCATTTT.

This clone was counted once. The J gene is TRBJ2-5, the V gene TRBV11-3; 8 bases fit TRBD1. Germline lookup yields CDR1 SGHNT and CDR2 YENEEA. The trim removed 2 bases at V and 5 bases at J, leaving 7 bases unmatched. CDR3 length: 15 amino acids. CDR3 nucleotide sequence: TGTGCCAGCAGCTTAAACGGACAGGGTTTGGAGACCCAGTACTTC. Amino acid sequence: CASSLNGQGLETQYF.